A single sample gave rise to the 8 T cell receptor beta chains below, sequenced in a study of blood T cell repertoires in COVID-19. Clones were read by immunoSEQ multiplex PCR, and TCRdb kept only the in-frame ones, dropping some. The table shows 270,000 or so clones, with just under 90% occurring only once. The specimen sequenced was PBMCs or T cells enriched from blood (not recorded which). The origin of the receptors is a woman younger than 45 with acute COVID-19.

The V and J genes are TRBV7-8 and TRBJ2-2; 7 nucleotides line up with TRBD2. Per germline, CDR1 SGHVS and CDR2 FQNEAQ. The V gene end was trimmed by 8 bases and the J gene end by 3 bases; junction bases not matched to a gene: 6. CDR3 size: 14 residues. DNA for the CDR3: TGTGCCAGCTCGTGGACTAGTTACACCGGGGAGCTGTTTTTT. Protein sequence: CASSWTSYTGELFF.

This clone was observed a few times. The chain employs TRBV7-3 and TRBJ2-1, with TRBD2 identical over 9 bases. Germline V lookup: CDR1 SGHTA, CDR2 FQGTGA. CDR3 size: 16 residues. J was trimmed by 5 bases and V by 4 bases; bases with no gene match: 9. CDR3 DNA: TGTGCCAGCAGCTCTTTGACTAGCGGAGACCACAATGAGCAGTTCTTC. This codes for CASSSLTSGDHNEQFF.

The rearrangement links TRBV29-1 to TRBJ2-2, with TRBD1 matching 12 bases. With V trimmed by 7 bases and J by 7 bases, 4 bases remained unmatched. The CDR3 has 13 residues. Germline V gene data show CDR1 as SQVTM and CDR2 as ANQGSEA. The CDR3 bases are TGCAGCGGGGACAGGGGGCAGGGCGGGGAGCTGTTTTTT. It is translated as CSGDRGQGGELFF.

In this sample, this clone turned up once. This chain links TRBV2 with TRBJ1-2; no reliable D call. Trimming shortened V by 7 bases and J by 7 bases, and 19 bases separated the two germline ends. CDR1 is SNHLY, CDR2 FYNNEI, per germline. The CDR3 extends over 14 amino acids. CDR3 loop: CASKSEWAVFGYTF. The CDR3 DNA reads as TGTGCCAGCAAGAGTGAGTGGGCAGTCTTTGGCTACACCTTC.

The V call is TRBV19, the J call TRBJ1-5; 8 bases line up with TRBD1. The V gene end was trimmed by 7 bases and the J gene end by 1 base; junction bases not matched to a gene: 6. The CDR3 is 15 amino acids. Per germline, CDR1 LNHDA and CDR2 SQIVND (reference sequence). The CDR3 DNA follows: TGTGCCAGTAATTCAGGGGGCTCCAGCAATCAGCCCCAGCATTTT. Its protein product is CASNSGGSSNQPQHF.

This chain joins TRBV6-5 and TRBJ2-1; the match to TRBD1 covers 7 bases. CDR1 and CDR2 (germline): MNHEY, SVGAGI. CDR3 length: 13 amino acids. The V gene end was trimmed by 7 bases and the J gene end by 2 bases; junction bases not matched to a gene: 2. The CDR3 sequence: CASTDRAYNEQFF. CDR3 DNA sequence: TGTGCCAGCACCGACAGGGCCTACAATGAGCAGTTCTTC.

V is TRBV28 and J is TRBJ1-1; a possible D gene is TRBD1 (6 bases). The CDR3 runs 15 residues. Germline V CDR1 and CDR2: MDHEN, SYDVKM. Trimming pared 3 bases from V and 1 base from J, leaving 12 bases between. The CDR3 reads CASSFLGAGNTEAFF. For the CDR3, the DNA is TGTGCCAGCAGTTTTTTGGGGGCTGGGAACACTGAAGCTTTCTTT.

V usage is TRBV6-2 or TRBV6-3 and J usage is TRBJ2-1; 9 positions agree with TRBD1. The junction had 4 bases not matched to a gene; V was cut back by 0 bases and J by 7 bases. CDR3 length equals 15 residues. Per germline, CDR1 MNHEY and CDR2 SVGEGT. CDR3 region: CASSYSPGTGNEQFF. DNA for the CDR3: TGTGCCAGCAGTTACTCGCCCGGGACAGGGAATGAGCAGTTCTTC.